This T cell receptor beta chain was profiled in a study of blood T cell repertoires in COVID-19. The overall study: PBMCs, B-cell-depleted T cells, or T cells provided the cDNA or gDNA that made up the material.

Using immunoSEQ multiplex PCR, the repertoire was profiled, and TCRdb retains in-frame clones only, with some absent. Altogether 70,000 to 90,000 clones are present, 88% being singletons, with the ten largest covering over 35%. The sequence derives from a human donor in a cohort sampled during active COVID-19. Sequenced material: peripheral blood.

The CDR3 loop reads CASSGGTAGDGYTF. DNA for the CDR3: TGTGCCAGCAGCGGCGGGACAGCAGGGGATGGCTACACCTTC. The gene calls are TRBV9 and TRBJ1-2, with 7 bases that match TRBD1. The CDR3 totals 14 residues. With V trimmed by 3 bases and J by 6 bases, 8 bases remained unmatched. Germline V CDR1 and CDR2: SGDLS, YYNGEE.